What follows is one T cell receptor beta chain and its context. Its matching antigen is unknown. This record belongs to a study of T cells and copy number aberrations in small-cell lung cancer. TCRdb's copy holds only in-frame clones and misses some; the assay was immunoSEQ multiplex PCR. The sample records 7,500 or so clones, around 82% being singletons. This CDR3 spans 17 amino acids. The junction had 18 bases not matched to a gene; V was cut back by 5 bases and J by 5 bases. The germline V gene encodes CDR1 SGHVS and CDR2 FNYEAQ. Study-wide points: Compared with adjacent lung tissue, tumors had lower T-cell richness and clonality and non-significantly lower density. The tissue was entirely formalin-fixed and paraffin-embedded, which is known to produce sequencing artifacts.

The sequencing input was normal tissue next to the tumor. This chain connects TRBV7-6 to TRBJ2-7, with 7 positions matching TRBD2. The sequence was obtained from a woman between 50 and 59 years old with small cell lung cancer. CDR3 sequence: CASSRLTGGPSINEQYF. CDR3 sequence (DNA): TGTGCCAGCAGCAGACTAACGGGAGGCCCATCTATAAACGAGCAGTACTTC.